This T cell receptor (beta chain) was found in a study of memory CD4+ T cells and cytomegalovirus serostatus. Study overall: Healthy Belgian adult donors included roughly ten CMV-positive and 20 to 30 CMV-negative people. The study's findings and limits: The CMV-associated TCR signature appears largely within the CD4+ memory repertoire.

As regards this clone: Antigen: not known.

Single viable CD3+CD4+CD8-CD45RO+ cells were sorted as the memory CD4+ T cells. Libraries were prepared by immunoSEQ multiplex PCR; TCRdb keeps only in-frame clonotypes and omits some of them. Of some 52,000 clones in the sample, around four fifths were seen once. Per the germline V gene, CDR1 is SEHNR and CDR2 is FQNEAQ (reference sequence). CDR3 length: 13 amino acids. The V gene lost 1 base and the J gene lost 1 base, with 3 bases spanning the gap. Sequencing was performed on memory CD4+ T cells from blood. This sequence was found in an adult in good health and CMV-seropositive. The chain combines TRBV7-9 with TRBJ2-3; the D is unclear. The CDR3 region has the DNA TGTGCCAGCAGCTTAGACGGCACAGATACGCAGTATTTT. Translated, it gives CASSLDGTDTQYF.